This TCR beta chain stems from a study of shared clonotypes between healthy human individuals. Findings of the study overall: It was expected that sequencing depth would affect clonotype sharing among donors. Around 4.7% of naive CD4 clonotypes were shared across four donors.

On this clone: Its antigen is as yet unknown.

A split of CD4+ cells into CD45RA+ naive and CD45RA-negative memory subsets was performed. V was clipped by 2 bases and J by 5 bases; unmatched bases: 11. The CDR3 length is 18 residues. Germline V gene lookup returns CDR1 MGHRA and CDR2 YSYEKL. In the study's own analysis: For the immunoSEQ data, sequences were junction-only without quality scores, so filtering differed. The protocol was immunoSEQ multiplex PCR, while the TCRdb copy is restricted to in-frame clones and leaves out a portion. V, J and clone size are taken as reported in that table, and D and trimming were inferred from the DNA itself. The sample lists approximately 2.5 million clones, roughly 93% occurring once.

The chain combines TRBV4-1 with TRBJ2-5; 13 bases are shared with TRBD2. The specimen sequenced was naive CD4+ T cells from PBMCs. This sample's subset: CD45RA+ positively selected. The receptor was derived from a young man in good health. Some clones in this sample may be carry-over from other donors' samples. Written as DNA, the CDR3 is TGCGCCAGCAGCCAAACGGGACTAGCGGGGTCTGATAGGGAGACCCAGTACTTC. It translates to CASSQTGLAGSDRETQYF.